This entry features one TCR beta chain sequence. The CDR3 runs 18 residues. The ends lost 1 base at V and 6 bases at J; junction bases unmatched: 14. In germline, CDR1 is SGDLS, CDR2 YYNGEE. Method: immunoSEQ multiplex PCR; TCRdb's copy keeps in-frame clones and lacks some. Among 20,000 to 25,000 clones listed, approximately 94% were seen once. This sample was taken from a study of T cells in tuberculosis. Background on the study: Sequenced TCRs come from CD1B-GMM tetramer-binding T cells.

Latent tuberculosis screening used tuberculin skin test and IGRA at entry. Each donor contributed 90,000 to 100,000 T cells on average, unsorted. This chain links TRBV9 with TRBJ2-7; 12 bases fit TRBD2. The TCR originated in a donor aged 5-35 years with latent tuberculosis or without tuberculosis infection. Some clones in this sample may be carry-over from other donors' samples. Source material: PBMCs. The CDR3 DNA follows: TGTGCCAGCAGCGTAACGGAGTCGAGGCAACTAGCGGGAGGCGAGCAGTACTTC. Translation: CASSVTESRQLAGGEQYF.